This TCR beta chain was captured in a study of T cell repertoires in cytomegalovirus infection. Study-wide results and caveats: Carriers of CMV and the relevant HLA type were discriminated by public TCR beta frequency. Clonotypes of TCR beta that were HLA-C-restricted and CMV-specific dominated the ex vivo response.

This clonotype was detected only a few times. Its cognate antigen is unknown. Germline values: CDR1 SGHNT, CDR2 YYREEE (reference sequence). The CDR3 length is 14 residues. V was pared by 2 bases and J by 6 bases, with 11 bases between. TCRdb processed the reads anew with MiXCR; each CDR3 protein has one entry. The sample gives 400,000 or so distinct CDR3 sequences, 30% to 40% of which show up once; roughly 13% is in the top ten. This clonotype originated in a human donor in good health (CMV status not recorded). Some clones in this sample may be carry-over from other donors' samples. The chain is built from TRBV5-4 and TRBJ2-2; D is possibly TRBD2 (6 bases). The sample taken for sequencing was PBMCs. CDR3 in amino acids: CASSFGGIAGELFF. Here the CDR3 DNA reads TGTGCCAGCAGCTTTGGAGGGATTGCCGGGGAGCTGTTTTTT.